The 5 T cell receptor beta chains given below trace back to one sample, sequenced in a study of blood T cells in healthy people across ages. Primers used in a second PCR of about 7 to 11 cycles were a sample-barcoded 5' primer and a J-beta primer mix. TCRdb reanalysed the 5' RACE reads using MiXCR and keeps one entry per CDR3 protein. Seen here are about 640,000 distinct CDR3 sequences, 58% observed once, and the top ten hold roughly 34%. Sequencing was done on a sample of blood. Receptor source: a man in his 60s in good health.

This clonotype was counted at least ten times. The chain joins TRBV20-1 to TRBJ1-2; a weak D match, TRBD1 (6 bases). Germline V gene sequence: CDR1 DFQATT, CDR2 SNEGSKA (reference sequence). Between the trimmed V and J ends, which lost 1 base and 5 bases, there was a span of 11 bases. The CDR3 consists of 13 residues. Here the CDR3 reads CSARVGTLYGYTF. In nucleotides, the CDR3 is TGCAGTGCTAGAGTTGGGACACTGTATGGCTACACCTTC.

The J gene is TRBJ2-7, the V gene TRBV6-5; maybe TRBD1 (6 bases). V lost 8 bases and J lost 10, with 21 bases in between. The germline gives CDR1 MNHEY, CDR2 SVGAGI. CDR3 length: 13 amino acids. The CDR3 DNA is TGTGCCAGCCGCTTTGGGGTTATGGGGGCCCAGTACTTC. Protein product: CASRFGVMGAQYF.

For the CDR3, the DNA is TGTGCCAGCAGCTTAGGCAGAAGGCGGGGGACCCATGGCTACACCTTC. Translated, it gives CASSLGRRRGTHGYTF. The gene calls are TRBV7-8 and TRBJ1-2; D possibly corresponds to TRBD1 (5 bases). The CDR3 is 16 residues long. Per the germline V gene, CDR1 is SGHVS and CDR2 is FQNEAQ. V was shortened by 1 base and J by 6 bases, with 18 bases between the two germline ends.

In this sample, this clonotype turned up a few times. The chain combines TRBV20-1 with TRBJ2-5; 8 nucleotides agree with TRBD2. V was clipped by 2 bases and J by 5 bases; unmatched bases: 4. CDR1 is DFQATT and CDR2 is SNEGSKA in the germline V gene (reference sequence). The CDR3 runs 13 residues. The CDR3 DNA reads as TGCAGTGCTAGACGGGGGGGTGCGGAGACCCAGTACTTC. Its protein product is CSARRGGAETQYF.

This chain uses TRBV10-3 with TRBJ2-1; 11 bases are shared with TRBD2. The CDR3 is 16 amino acids. Trimming removed 1 base from V and 6 bases from J; junction bases left unmatched: 5. Per the germline V gene, CDR1 is ENHRY and CDR2 is SYGVKD. In nucleotides, the CDR3 is TGTGCCATCAGTGAGTACGGGACTAGCGGCCCCAATGAGCAGTTCTTC. Translation: CAISEYGTSGPNEQFF.